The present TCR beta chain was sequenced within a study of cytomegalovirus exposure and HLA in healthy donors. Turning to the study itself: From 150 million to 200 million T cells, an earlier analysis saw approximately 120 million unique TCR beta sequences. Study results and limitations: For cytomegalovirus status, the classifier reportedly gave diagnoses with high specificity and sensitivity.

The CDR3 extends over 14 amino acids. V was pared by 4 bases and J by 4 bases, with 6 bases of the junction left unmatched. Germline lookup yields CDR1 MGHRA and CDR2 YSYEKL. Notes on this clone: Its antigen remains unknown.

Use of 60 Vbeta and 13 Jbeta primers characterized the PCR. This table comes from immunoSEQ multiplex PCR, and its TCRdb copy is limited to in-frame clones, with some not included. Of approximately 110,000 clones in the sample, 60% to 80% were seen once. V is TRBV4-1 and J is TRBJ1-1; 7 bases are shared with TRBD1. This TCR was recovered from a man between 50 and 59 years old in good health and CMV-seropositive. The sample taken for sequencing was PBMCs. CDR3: CASSPDRAGTEAFF. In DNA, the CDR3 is TGCGCCAGCAGCCCTGACAGGGCGGGCACTGAAGCTTTCTTT.